The source of this T cell receptor beta chain is a study of OX40 agonist ivuxolimab in advanced cancers. Regarding the complete study: Ivuxolimab was a fully human IgG2 agonistic monoclonal antibody targeting the costimulatory receptor OX40 (CD134). Peripheral TCRbeta sequencing was intended to test whether TCR sequence diversity was altered and clonal T-cell expansion was caused by ivuxolimab. Prior anti-PD-1, anti-PD-L1 or anti-CTLA-4 therapy was permitted, and approximately 39% of dose-escalation patients had received checkpoint inhibitors. Partial responses occurred in three dose-escalation patients: two with cutaneous melanoma and one with hepatocellular carcinoma. Intravenous ivuxolimab was administered to patients every 2 weeks at six dose levels: 0.01, 0.1, 0.3, 1.5, 3 and 10 mg/kg. Of the 50 to 55 dose-escalation patients, hepatocellular carcinoma was present in around 20, melanoma in approximately 15, renal cell carcinoma in 9 and head and neck cancer in 9. In the dose-escalation cohort, around four fifths of patients were male, and the mean age was around 60 years with a range of about 20 to 79. The monotherapy dose-escalation portion (N = 52 patients) of the phase I ivuxolimab trial is reported in the paper. Findings and caveats that apply to the study as a whole: On average, CD8+ T cells showed more expanded clones than CD4+ T cells after ivuxolimab. In partial responders in the 0.1-3.0 mg/kg groups, normalized peripheral clonal expansion was found to be among the lowest, especially among CD8+ T cells. Low levels of normalized T-cell clonal expansion were also seen in some patients who did not respond. The antigen specificity of the peripheral T cells that underwent clonal expansion was not determined. At doses from 0.1 to 3.0 mg/kg, clonal expansion was seen in both CD4+ and CD8+ blood T cells between baseline and week 6.

Germline trimming amounts to 5 bases on V and 1 base on J, with 13 as the count of junction bases outside the gene matches. The CDR3 covers 17 residues, taking in both the cysteine and the phenylalanine. The retained sequence is limited to the CDR3, 51 bases, with the frame set at the first base. CDR1 MNHEY and CDR2 SMNVEV are derived from the germline V gene (reference sequence). For sequencing of the TCRbeta CDR3 region, genomic DNA was extracted from the sorted cells. TCRbeta CDR3 regions were sequenced using the immunoSEQ Assay. TCRdb retrieved this table from immuneACCESS and kept in-frame rearrangements only. Not all clones are present; in checked studies, unresolved V genes account for under half, and no reason is known for the remainder. The sample data list fewer than 50,000 clones, and about 90% of these were observed just once. Nearly 9.5% of the sample is taken by the ten largest. Worth noting for this clone: Its antigen is still unknown. Nothing much larger sits one base from this clone, and base qualities are not available.

Patients with autoimmune disease history or receiving systemic immunosuppression were excluded from the trial. Peripheral blood for TCR sequencing was drawn from every dose cohort at baseline, at cycle 4 day 1 and at cycle 7 day 1. Samples were obtained from an open-label, multicenter, first-in-human phase I dose-escalation trial of ivuxolimab. Adults with locally advanced or metastatic melanoma, renal cell carcinoma, hepatocellular carcinoma or head and neck squamous cell carcinoma were enrolled in the trial. Before TCR sequencing, CD4+ and CD8+ T cells were separately sorted from peripheral blood.

This chain is built from TRBV27 and TRBJ2-7, with TRBD1 matching 8 junction bases. The source material was CD4+ or CD8+ T cells sorted from blood, sampled in a trial of the OX40 agonist ivuxolimab. The clonotype originates from an adult with an advanced solid tumor such as melanoma, head and neck, liver or kidney cancer. The CDR3 region reads CASSTYSGTGASYEQYF. The DNA sequence is as follows: TGTGCCAGCAGTACCTATTCCGGGACAGGAGCATCCTACGAGCAGTACTTC.